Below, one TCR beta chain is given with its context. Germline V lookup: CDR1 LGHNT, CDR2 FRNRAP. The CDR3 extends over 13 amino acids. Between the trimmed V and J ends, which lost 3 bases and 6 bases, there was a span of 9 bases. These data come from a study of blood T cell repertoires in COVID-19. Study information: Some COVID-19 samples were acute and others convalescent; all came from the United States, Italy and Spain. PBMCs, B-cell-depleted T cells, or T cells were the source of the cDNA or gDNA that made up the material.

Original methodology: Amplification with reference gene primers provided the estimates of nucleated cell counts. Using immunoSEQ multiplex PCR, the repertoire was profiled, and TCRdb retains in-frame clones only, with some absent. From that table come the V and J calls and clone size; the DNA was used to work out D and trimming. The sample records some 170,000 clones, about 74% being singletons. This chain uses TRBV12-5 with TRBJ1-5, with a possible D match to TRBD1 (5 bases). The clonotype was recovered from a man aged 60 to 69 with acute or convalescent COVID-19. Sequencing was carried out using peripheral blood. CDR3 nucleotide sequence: TGTGCTAGTGGTTTTCAGGGTGGTCAGCCCCAGCATTTT. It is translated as CASGFQGGQPQHF. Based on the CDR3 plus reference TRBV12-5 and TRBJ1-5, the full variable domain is DARVTQTPRHKVTEMGQEVTMRCQPILGHNTVFWYRQTMMQGLELLAYFRNRAPLDDSGMPKDRFSAEMPDATLATLKIQPSEPRDSAVYFCASGFQGGQPQHFGDGTRLSIL.